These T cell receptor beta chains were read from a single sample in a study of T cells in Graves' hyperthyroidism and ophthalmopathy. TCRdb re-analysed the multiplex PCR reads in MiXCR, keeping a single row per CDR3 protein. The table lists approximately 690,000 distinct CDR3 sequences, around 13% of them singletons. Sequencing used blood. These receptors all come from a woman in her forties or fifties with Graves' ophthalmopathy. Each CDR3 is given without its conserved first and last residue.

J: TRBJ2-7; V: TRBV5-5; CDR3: ASSSTHRTYEQY
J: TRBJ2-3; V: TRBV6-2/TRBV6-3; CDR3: ASSSLLRTSTDTQY
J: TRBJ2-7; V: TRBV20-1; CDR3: SAKDSASYEQY
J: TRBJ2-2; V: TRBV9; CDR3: ASSVDGWDTGELF
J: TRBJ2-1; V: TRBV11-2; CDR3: ASSLGTSVGEQF
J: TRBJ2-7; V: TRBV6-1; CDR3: ASSIGQGAVPYEQY
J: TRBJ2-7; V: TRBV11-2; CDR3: ASSFPTGAHEQY
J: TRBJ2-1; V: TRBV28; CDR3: ASSPTFFGDYNEQF
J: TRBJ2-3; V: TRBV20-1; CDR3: SAPPASGGADTQY
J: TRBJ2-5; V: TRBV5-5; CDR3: ASSLEYTQETQY
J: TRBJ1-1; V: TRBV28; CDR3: ASLRQGDTEAF
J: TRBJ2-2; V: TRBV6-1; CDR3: ASNRGTYTGELF
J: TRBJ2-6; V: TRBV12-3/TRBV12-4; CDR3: ASSLPGGAGGANVLT
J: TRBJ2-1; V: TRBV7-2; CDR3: ASSLALVANEQF
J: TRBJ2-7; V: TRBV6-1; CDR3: ASNGVVDRVPYEQY
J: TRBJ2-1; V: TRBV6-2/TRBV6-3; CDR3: ASTTPGREGYNEQF
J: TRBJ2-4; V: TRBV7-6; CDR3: ASSFRGSDPGQANLLAKNIQY
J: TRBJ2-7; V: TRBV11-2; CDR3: ASRPGGGTRTYEQY
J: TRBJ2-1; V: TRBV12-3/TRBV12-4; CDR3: ASRASGRGGEQF
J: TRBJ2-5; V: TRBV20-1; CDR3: SARPGLSQETQY
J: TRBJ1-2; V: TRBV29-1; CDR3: SDRDSSIYGYT
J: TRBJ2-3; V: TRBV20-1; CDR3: SASRGSSDTQY
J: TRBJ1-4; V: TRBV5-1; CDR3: ASSLEDRVIFLQGEKLF
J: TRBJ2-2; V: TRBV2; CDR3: ASSGSYTGELF
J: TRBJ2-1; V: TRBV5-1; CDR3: ASSAGQGWNNEQF
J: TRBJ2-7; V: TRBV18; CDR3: ASSPIAGVQYEQY
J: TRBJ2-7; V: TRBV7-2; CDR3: ASSLPTGHEQY
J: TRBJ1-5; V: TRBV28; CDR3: ASTSNNQPQH
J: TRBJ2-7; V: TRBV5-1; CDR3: ASSFYSRTSKLGEQY
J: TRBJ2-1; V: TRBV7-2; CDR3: ASSEDRGPLDEQF
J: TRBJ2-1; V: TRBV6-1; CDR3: ASSSESSYNEQF
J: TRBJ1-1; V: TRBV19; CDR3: ASSMPTNTEAF
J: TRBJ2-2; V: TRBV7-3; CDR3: ASSLFSRTNTGELF
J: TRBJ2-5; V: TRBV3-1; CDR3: ASSQGTSGSRETQY
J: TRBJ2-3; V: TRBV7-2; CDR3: ASSSPGGDIKNTQY
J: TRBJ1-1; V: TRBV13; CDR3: ASSLGRQKNTEAF
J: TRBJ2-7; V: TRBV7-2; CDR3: ASSSDARLAGRSYEQY
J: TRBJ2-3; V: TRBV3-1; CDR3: ASSTPSTDTQY
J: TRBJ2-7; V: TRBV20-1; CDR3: SAPGTASYEQY
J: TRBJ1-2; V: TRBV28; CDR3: ASSTPGGDRGGYT
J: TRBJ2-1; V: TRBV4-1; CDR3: ASSQVEGARNEQF
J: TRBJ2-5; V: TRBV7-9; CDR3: ASSLGFSGQETQY
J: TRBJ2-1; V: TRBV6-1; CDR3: ASSKAEILLYNEQF
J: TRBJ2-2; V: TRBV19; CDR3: ASRRDRGTGELF
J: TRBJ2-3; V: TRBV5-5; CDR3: ASRNTGQNTDTQY
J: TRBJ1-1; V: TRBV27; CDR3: ASSLKTGDEAF
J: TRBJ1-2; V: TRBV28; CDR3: ASSGILGPLYGYT
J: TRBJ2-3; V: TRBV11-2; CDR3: ASSLATSGRYYTDTQY
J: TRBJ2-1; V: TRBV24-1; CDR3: ATRLGGEQF
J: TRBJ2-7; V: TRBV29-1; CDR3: SAHDRAYEQY
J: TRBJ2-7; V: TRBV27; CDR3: ASSRTWKGGYEQY
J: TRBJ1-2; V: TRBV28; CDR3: ASSLFSGVWGYT
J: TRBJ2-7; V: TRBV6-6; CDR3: ASSYSLAAIYEQY
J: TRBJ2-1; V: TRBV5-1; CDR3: ASRFSGTSGRSSYNEQF
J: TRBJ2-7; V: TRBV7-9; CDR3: ASSKNRESYEQY
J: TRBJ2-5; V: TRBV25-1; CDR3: ASSGQNEETQY
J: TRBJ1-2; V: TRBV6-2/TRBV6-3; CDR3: ASSHGDSIYGYT